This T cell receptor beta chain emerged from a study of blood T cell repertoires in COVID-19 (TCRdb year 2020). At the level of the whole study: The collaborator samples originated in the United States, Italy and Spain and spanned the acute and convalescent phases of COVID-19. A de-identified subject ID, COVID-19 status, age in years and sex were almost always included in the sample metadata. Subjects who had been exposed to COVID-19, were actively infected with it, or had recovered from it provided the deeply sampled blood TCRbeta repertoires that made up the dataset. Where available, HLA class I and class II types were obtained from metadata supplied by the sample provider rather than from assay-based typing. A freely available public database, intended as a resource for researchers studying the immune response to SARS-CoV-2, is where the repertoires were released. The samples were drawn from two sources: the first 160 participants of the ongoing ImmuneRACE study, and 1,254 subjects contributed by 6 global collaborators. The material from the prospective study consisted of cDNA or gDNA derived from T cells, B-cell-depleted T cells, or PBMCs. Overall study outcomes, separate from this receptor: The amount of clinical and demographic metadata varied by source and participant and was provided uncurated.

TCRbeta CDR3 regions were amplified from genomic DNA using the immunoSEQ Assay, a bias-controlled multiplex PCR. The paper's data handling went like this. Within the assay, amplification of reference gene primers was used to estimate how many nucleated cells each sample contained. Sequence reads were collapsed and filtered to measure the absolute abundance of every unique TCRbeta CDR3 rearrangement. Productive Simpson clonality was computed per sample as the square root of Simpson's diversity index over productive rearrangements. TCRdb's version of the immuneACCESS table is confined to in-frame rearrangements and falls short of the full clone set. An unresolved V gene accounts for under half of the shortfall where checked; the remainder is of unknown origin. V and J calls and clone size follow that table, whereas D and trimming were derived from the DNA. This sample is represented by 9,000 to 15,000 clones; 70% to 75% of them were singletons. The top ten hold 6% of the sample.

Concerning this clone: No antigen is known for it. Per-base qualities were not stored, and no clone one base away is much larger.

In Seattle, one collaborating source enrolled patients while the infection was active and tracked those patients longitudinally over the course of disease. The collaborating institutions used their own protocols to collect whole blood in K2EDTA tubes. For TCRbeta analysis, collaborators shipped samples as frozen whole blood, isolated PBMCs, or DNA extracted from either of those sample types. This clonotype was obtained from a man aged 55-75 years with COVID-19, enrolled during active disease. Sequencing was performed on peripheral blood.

The CDR3 has the sequence CASSRQWTNTIYF. The nucleotides read TGTGCCAGCAGTCGACAGTGGACCAACACCATATATTTT. The rearrangement joined TRBV11-3 to TRBJ1-3, with TRBD1 as a weak D call on 5 bases. According to the germline V gene, CDR1 reads SGHNT and CDR2 reads YENEEA. V loses 6 bases, J loses 7 bases, and the germline ends lie 13 bases apart. From its cysteine to its phenylalanine, the CDR3 spans 13 amino acids. The read is trimmed to its CDR3 DNA, 39 bases read in frame from base 1. The reference TRBV11-3 and TRBJ1-3 proteins fill in what lies around the CDR3, so the full variable domain reads EAGVVQSPRYKIIEKKQPVAFWCNPISGHNTLYWYLQNLGQGPELLIRYENEEAVDDSQLPKDRFSAERLKGVDSTLKIQPAELGDSAVYLCASSRQWTNTIYFGEGSWLTVV.